Below are 15 T cell receptor beta chains sequenced from a single sample in a study of blood T cell repertoires in COVID-19. Using immunoSEQ multiplex PCR, the repertoire was profiled, and TCRdb retains in-frame clones only, with some absent. This sample carries 200,000 to 250,000 clones, roughly 89% of them seen once, and the ten largest clones take around 2.6%. Sequencing input: PBMCs or T cells enriched from blood (not recorded which). The receptors shown here come from a woman aged 25-40 years with acute COVID-19.

The chain combines TRBV7-6 with TRBJ2-1, with TRBD1 as a possible D gene (6 bases). CDR1 SGHVS and CDR2 FNYEAQ come from the germline V gene. This CDR3 spans 14 amino acids. Trimming took 0 bases from V and 6 from J, leaving 9 bases between them. The chain's CDR3 is CASSLAGAVNEQFF. As DNA, the CDR3 is TGTGCCAGCAGCTTAGCGGGGGCGGTCAATGAGCAGTTCTTC.

V is TRBV9 and J is TRBJ1-1; no definite D call. CDR1 and CDR2 (germline): SGDLS, YYNGEE. The CDR3 loop spans 14 amino acids. V gave up 1 base and J gave up 4 bases, with 11 bases separating them. The CDR3 DNA reads as TGTGCCAGCAGCGTATCCGGGTACGGCACTGAAGCTTTCTTT. The encoded protein is CASSVSGYGTEAFF. Variable domain in full (rest from reference TRBV9 and TRBJ1-1): DSGVTQTPKHLITATGQRVTLRCSPRSGDLSVYWYQQSLDQGLQFLIQYYNGEERAKGNILERFSAQQFPDLHSELNLSSLELGDSALYFCASSVSGYGTEAFFGQGTRLTVV.

This clone was counted only a few times. V and J are TRBV5-4 and TRBJ2-7, with D maybe TRBD2 (5 bases). Germline CDR1 and CDR2: SGHNT and YYREEE (reference sequence). The CDR3 loop spans 12 amino acids. With 4 bases removed from V and 2 bases from J, the gap between germline ends came to 7 bases. CDR3 DNA: TGTGCCAGCAGCAGCGGCCCCTACGAGCAGTACTTC. Protein product: CASSSGPYEQYF.

This rearrangement joins TRBV9 to TRBJ1-6; 7 bases align to TRBD1. Unmatched junction bases numbered 6, after V lost 3 bases and J lost 9 bases. This CDR3 is built from 14 residues. Germline V gives CDR1 SGDLS, CDR2 YYNGEE. The CDR3 loop reads CASSETGDSSPLHF. The CDR3 bases are TGTGCCAGCAGCGAAACAGGGGATTCTTCACCCCTCCACTTT.

The V and J genes are TRBV7-6 and TRBJ1-3, with TRBD1 identical over 7 bases. Looked up from germline, CDR1 is SGHVS and CDR2 is FNYEAQ. The CDR3 runs 16 residues. With V trimmed by 5 bases and J by 1 base, 8 bases remained unmatched. The chain's CDR3 is CASSTIAGGSGNTIYF. The CDR3 DNA follows: TGTGCCAGCAGCACTATAGCAGGGGGGTCTGGAAACACCATATATTTT.

The rearrangement uses TRBV7-9 and TRBJ2-2; D not resolved. V gave up 5 bases and J gave up 5 bases, with 12 bases separating them. CDR3 length: 14 amino acids. Per germline, CDR1 SEHNR and CDR2 FQNEAQ (reference sequence). The CDR3 DNA is TGTGCCAGCAGCCCCGGAGCTCTGACCGGGGAGCTGTTTTTT. Its translation: CASSPGALTGELFF.

The CDR3 nucleotides are TGCAGCGTTGAAGTCAGGGGAAGAGAGACCCAGTACTTC. This codes for CSVEVRGRETQYF. This rearrangement joins TRBV29-1 to TRBJ2-5, with D perhaps TRBD1 (6 bases). This CDR3 has 13 amino acids. Germline V CDR1 and CDR2: SQVTM, ANQGSEA. The V gene lost 1 base and the J gene lost 4 bases, with 10 bases spanning the gap. The variable domain in full, completed from reference TRBV29-1 and TRBJ2-5, reads SAVISQKPSRDICQRGTSLTIQCQVDSQVTMMFWYRQQPGQSLTLIATANQGSEATYESGFVIDKFPISRPNLTFSTLTVSNMSPEDSSIYLCSVEVRGRETQYFGPGTRLLVL.

The chain carries TRBV6-5 and TRBJ1-5; tentative D call: TRBD1 (5 bases). The V end lost 6 bases, the J end lost 3 bases, and 12 bases lay between the germline ends. Per the germline V gene, CDR1 is MNHEY and CDR2 is SVGAGI. The CDR3 runs 14 residues. The CDR3 region has the DNA TGTGCCAGCAGCCACAAGGGGCTCAATCAGCCCCAGCATTTT. This translates into CASSHKGLNQPQHF.

The rearrangement links TRBV12-3 or TRBV12-4 to TRBJ1-1; D gene ambiguous. V was trimmed by 2 bases and J by 5 bases, leaving 9 bases between them. CDR3 length equals 13 residues. The CDR3 DNA sequence: TGTGCCAGCAGTTTACAGGCGGGGACTGAAGCTTTCTTT. Encoded protein: CASSLQAGTEAFF.

This chain joins TRBV18 and TRBJ2-4; 7 bases are shared with TRBD1. This CDR3 region has 12 residues. Trimming cost V 3 bases and J 13 bases; bases outside gene matches: 6. CDR1 and CDR2 from the germline V gene are KGHSH and LQKENI. The CDR3 loop is CASSPRQGVQYF. The CDR3 nucleotides are TGTGCCAGCTCACCCAGACAGGGAGTCCAGTACTTC. The variable domain in full, with the rest retrieved from reference TRBV18 and TRBJ2-4, is NAGVMQNPRHLVRRRGQEARLRCSPMKGHSHVYWYRQLPEEGLKFMVYLQKENIIDESGMPKERFSAEFPKEGPSILRIQQVVRGDSAAYFCASSPRQGVQYFGAGTRLSVL.

This chain connects TRBV7-6 to TRBJ2-5; D may be TRBD2 (5 bases). This CDR3 region has 14 residues. Between the trimmed V and J ends, which lost 6 bases and 4 bases, there was a span of 15 bases. CDR1 and CDR2 (germline): SGHVS, FNYEAQ. The DNA for the CDR3 is TGTGCCAGCAGTAGGGTCGGGGAAAGAGAGACCCAGTACTTC. Translated, it gives CASSRVGERETQYF. Filled out from reference TRBV7-6 and TRBJ2-5, the complete variable domain reads GAGVSQSPRYKVTKRGQDVALRCDPISGHVSLYWYRQALGQGPEFLTYFNYEAQQDKSGLPNDRFSAERPEGSISTLTIQRTEQRDSAMYRCASSRVGERETQYFGPGTRLLVL.

The chain employs TRBV11-3 and TRBJ2-3; 9 bases map to TRBD2. J lost 6 bases, V lost 2 bases, and 6 bases had no gene match. The CDR3 consists of 15 residues. The germline gives CDR1 SGHNT, CDR2 YENEEA. The CDR3 DNA is TGTGCCAGCAGCTTAACCTCCCTAGCGGGGGATACGCAGTATTTT. Its translation: CASSLTSLAGDTQYF.

The J gene is TRBJ1-2, the V gene TRBV5-6, with TRBD1 identical over 7 bases. The CDR3 runs 16 residues. Germline lookup yields CDR1 SGHDT and CDR2 YYEEEE. The J segment lost 5 bases and the V segment lost 0 bases, leaving 10 bases of the junction unmatched. DNA for the CDR3: TGTGCCAGCAGCTTGGATCCCGGGACAGAATTGTATGGCTACACCTTC. This gives the protein CASSLDPGTELYGYTF.

The chain recombines TRBV7-8 with TRBJ1-2; D is uncertain. V lost 5 bases to trimming and J lost 8 bases, with 9 bases between them. The CDR3 covers 11 residues. Germline loops: CDR1 SGHVS, CDR2 FQNEAQ. CDR3 in DNA: TGTGCCAGCAGCCAACTCCAAGGCTACACCTTC. Encoded protein: CASSQLQGYTF.

This clone was seen a single time. The rearrangement links TRBV10-3 to TRBJ1-1, with D perhaps matching TRBD1 (5 bases). In germline, CDR1 is ENHRY, CDR2 SYGVKD. V was shortened by 7 bases and J by 0 bases, with 9 bases between the two germline ends. The CDR3 is 13 residues long. CDR3 sequence reads: CAIKKGMNTEAFF. The DNA for the CDR3 is TGTGCCATCAAGAAGGGGATGAACACTGAAGCTTTCTTT.